This TCR beta chain was sequenced in a study of T cell responses to AZD1222 COVID-19 vaccine. Trimming took 3 bases from V and 1 from J, leaving 11 bases between them. CDR3 size: 15 residues. Germline values: CDR1 KGHSH, CDR2 LQKENI. Assay: immunoSEQ multiplex PCR; the TCRdb copy retains only in-frame clones and omits some. The sample has fewer than 200,000 clones; approximately 88% are singletons. This receptor was taken from an adult who received the AZD1222 COVID-19 vaccine. The V gene is TRBV18, the J gene TRBJ2-3, with D possibly being TRBD2 (5 bases). The specimen comprised peripheral blood, sampled 28 days after the second AZD1222 dose. The CDR3 coding sequence is TGTGCCAGCTCACCTTACAGCGGAGGCACAGATACGCAGTATTTT. This codes for CASSPYSGGTDTQYF.